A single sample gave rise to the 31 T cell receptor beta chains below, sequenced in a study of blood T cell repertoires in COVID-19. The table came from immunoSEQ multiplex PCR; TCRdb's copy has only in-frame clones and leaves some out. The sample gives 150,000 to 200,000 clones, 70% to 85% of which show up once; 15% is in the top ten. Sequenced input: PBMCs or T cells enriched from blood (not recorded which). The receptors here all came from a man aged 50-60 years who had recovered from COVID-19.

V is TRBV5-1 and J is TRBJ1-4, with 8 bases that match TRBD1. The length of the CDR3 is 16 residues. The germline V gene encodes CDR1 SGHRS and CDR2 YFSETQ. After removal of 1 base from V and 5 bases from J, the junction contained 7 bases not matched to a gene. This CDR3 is CASSLYIGTGNEKLFF. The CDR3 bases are TGCGCCAGCAGCTTGTATATCGGGACAGGAAATGAAAAACTGTTTTTT.

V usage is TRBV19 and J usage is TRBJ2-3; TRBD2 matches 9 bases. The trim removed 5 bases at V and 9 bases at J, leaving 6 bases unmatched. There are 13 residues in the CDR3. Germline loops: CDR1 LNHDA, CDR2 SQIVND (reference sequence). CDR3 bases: TGTGCCAGTAGTGAAGGGGCGGGGGGGACGCAGTATTTT. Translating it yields CASSEGAGGTQYF.

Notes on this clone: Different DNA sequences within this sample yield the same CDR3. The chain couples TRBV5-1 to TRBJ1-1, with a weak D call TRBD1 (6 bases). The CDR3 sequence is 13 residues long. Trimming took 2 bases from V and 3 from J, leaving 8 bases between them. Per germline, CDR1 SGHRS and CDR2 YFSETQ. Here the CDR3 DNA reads TGCGCCAGCAGCTTACAGGGTTACACTGAAGCTTTCTTT. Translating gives CASSLQGYTEAFF.

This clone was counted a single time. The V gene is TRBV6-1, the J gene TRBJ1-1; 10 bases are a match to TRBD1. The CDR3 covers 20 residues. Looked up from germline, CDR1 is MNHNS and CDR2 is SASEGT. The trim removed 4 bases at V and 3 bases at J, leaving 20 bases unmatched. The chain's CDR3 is CASSGTTGGFFSAVDTEAFF. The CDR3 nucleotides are TGTGCCAGCAGTGGAACGACAGGGGGCTTTTTTAGTGCCGTGGACACTGAAGCTTTCTTT.

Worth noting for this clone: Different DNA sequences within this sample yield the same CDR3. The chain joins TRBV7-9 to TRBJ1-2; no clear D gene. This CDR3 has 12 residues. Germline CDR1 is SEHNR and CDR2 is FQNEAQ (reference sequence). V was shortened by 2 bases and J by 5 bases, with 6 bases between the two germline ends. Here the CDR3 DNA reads TGTGCCAGCAGCTTAACGGGTTATGGCTACACCTTC. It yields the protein CASSLTGYGYTF.

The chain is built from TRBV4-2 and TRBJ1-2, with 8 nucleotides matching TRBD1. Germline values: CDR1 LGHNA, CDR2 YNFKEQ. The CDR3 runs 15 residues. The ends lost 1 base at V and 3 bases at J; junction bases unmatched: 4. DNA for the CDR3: TGTGCCAGCAGCCAAGCAGGGGGCGCCGACTATGGCTACACCTTC. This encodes CASSQAGGADYGYTF.

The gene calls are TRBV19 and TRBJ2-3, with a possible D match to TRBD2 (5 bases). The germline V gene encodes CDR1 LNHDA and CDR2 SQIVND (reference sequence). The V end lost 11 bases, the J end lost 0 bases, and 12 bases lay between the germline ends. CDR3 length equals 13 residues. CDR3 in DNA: TGTGCCGCGCGAGCGGTCAGCACAGATACGCAGTATTTT. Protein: CAARAVSTDTQYF. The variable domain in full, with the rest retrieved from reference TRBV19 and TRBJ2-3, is DGGITQSPKYLFRKEGQNVTLSCEQNLNHDAMYWYRQDPGQGLRLIYYSQIVNDFQKGDIAEGYSVSREKKESFPLTVTSAQKNPTAFYLCAARAVSTDTQYFGPGTRLTVL.

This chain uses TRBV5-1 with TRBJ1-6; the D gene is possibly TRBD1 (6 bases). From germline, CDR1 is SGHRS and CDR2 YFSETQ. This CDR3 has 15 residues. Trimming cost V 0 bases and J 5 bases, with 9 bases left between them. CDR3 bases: TGCGCCAGCAGCTTGGACAGGGCTGATAATTCACCCCTCCACTTT. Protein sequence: CASSLDRADNSPLHF.

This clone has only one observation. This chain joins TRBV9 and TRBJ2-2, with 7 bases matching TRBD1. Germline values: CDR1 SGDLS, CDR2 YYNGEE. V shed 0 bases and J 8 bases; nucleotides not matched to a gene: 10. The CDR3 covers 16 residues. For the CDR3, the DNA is TGTGCCAGCAGCGTAGACAGGGGCGCGTGGGGAGGGGAGCTGTTTTTT. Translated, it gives CASSVDRGAWGGELFF. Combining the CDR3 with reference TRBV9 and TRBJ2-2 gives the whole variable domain DSGVTQTPKHLITATGQRVTLRCSPRSGDLSVYWYQQSLDQGLQFLIQYYNGEERAKGNILERFSAQQFPDLHSELNLSSLELGDSALYFCASSVDRGAWGGELFFGEGSRLTVL.

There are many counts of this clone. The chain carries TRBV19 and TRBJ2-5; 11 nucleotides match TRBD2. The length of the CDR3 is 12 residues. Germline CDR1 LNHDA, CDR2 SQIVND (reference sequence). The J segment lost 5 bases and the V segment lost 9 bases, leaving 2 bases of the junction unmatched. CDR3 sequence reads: CASRLAGETQYF. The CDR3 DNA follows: TGTGCCAGCCGACTAGCGGGGGAGACCCAGTACTTC. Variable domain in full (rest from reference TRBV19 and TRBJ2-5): DGGITQSPKYLFRKEGQNVTLSCEQNLNHDAMYWYRQDPGQGLRLIYYSQIVNDFQKGDIAEGYSVSREKKESFPLTVTSAQKNPTAFYLCASRLAGETQYFGPGTRLLVL.

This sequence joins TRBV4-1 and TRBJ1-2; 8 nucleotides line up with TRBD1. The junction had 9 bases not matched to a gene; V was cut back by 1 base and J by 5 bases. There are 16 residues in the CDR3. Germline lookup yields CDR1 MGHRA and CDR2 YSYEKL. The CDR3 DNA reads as TGCGCCAGCAGCCAAGGAACGACAGGGGTGCGTTATGGCTACACCTTC. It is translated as CASSQGTTGVRYGYTF.

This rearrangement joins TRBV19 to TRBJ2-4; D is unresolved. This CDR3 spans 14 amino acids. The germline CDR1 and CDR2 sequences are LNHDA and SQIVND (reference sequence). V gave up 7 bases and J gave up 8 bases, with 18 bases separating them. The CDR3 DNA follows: TGTGCCAGTATGACGGCGGTACATCCAGACATTCAGTACTTC. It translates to CASMTAVHPDIQYF.

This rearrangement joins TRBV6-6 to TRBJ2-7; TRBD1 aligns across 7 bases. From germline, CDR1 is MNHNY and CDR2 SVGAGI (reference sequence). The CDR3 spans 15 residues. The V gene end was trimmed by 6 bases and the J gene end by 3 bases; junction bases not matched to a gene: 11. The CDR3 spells CASRSDRDSLYEQYF. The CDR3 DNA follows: TGTGCCAGCAGGTCGGACCGGGACAGCCTCTACGAGCAGTACTTC.

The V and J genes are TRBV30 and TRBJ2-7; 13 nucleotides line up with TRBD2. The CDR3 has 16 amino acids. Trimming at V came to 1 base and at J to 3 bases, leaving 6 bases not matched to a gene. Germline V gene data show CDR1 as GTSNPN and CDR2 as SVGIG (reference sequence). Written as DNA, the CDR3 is TGTGCCTGGAGTGCGGGACTAGCGGGGCGTTTCTACGAGCAGTACTTC. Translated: CAWSAGLAGRFYEQYF. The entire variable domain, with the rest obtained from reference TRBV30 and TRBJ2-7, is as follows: SQTIHQWPATLVQPVGSPLSLECTVEGTSNPNLYWYRQAAGRGLQLLFYSVGIGQISSEVPQNLSASRPQDRQFILSSKKLLLSDSGFYLCAWSAGLAGRFYEQYFGPGTRLTVT.

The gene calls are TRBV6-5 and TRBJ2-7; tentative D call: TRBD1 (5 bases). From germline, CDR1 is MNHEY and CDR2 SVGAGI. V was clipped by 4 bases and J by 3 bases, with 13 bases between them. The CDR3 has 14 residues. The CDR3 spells CASSSTDRIYEQYF. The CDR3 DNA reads TGTGCCAGCAGTTCCACCGACAGAATCTACGAGCAGTACTTC.

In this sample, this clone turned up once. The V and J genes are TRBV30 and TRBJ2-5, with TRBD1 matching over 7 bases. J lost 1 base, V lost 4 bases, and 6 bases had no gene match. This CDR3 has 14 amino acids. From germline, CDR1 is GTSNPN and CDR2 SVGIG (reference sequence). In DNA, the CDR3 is TGTGCCTGGATAGGGGGCGGGCTCCAAGAGACCCAGTACTTC. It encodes CAWIGGGLQETQYF.

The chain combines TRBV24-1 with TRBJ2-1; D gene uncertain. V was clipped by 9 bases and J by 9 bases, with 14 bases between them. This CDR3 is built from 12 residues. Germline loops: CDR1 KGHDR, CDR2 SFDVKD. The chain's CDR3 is CATSPSGSEQFF. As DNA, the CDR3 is TGTGCCACCTCCCCTTCCGGGTCTGAGCAGTTCTTC.

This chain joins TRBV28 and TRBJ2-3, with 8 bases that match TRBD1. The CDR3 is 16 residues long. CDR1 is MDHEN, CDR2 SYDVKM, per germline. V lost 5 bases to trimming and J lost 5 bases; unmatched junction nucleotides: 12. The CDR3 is CASSPRAGGFRDTQYF. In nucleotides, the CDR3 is TGTGCCAGCAGTCCCCGGGCAGGGGGCTTTAGAGATACGCAGTATTTT.

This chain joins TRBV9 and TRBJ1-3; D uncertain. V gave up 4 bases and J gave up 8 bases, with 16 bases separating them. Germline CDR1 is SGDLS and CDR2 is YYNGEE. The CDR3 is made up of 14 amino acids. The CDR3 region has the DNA TGTGCCAGCAGCCCAGGATCCTCCGTGTACACCATATATTTT. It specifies CASSPGSSVYTIYF.

In DNA form, the CDR3 reads TGTGCCACCACCCTGGGACTAGCGGGGGGTTCCGGGGAGCTGTTTTTT. It specifies CATTLGLAGGSGELFF. The rearrangement joins TRBV15 to TRBJ2-2; 15 nucleotides line up with TRBD2. The CDR3 runs to 16 residues. In germline, CDR1 is LNHNV, CDR2 YYDKDF (reference sequence). The trim removed 7 bases at V and 6 bases at J, leaving 6 bases unmatched.

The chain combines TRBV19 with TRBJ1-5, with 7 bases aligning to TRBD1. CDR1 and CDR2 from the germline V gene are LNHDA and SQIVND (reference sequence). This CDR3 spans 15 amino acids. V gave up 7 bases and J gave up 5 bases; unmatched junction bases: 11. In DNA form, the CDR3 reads TGTGCCAGTAACCCACCGACAGGGTCTCATCAGCCCCAGCATTTT. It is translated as CASNPPTGSHQPQHF.

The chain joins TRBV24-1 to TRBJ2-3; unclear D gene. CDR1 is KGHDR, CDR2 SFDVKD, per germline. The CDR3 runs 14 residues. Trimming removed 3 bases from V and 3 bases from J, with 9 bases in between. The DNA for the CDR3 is TGTGCCACCAGTGATGTGAAGAGGACAGATACGCAGTATTTT. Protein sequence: CATSDVKRTDTQYF.

The CDR3 is CASSPHRVPTTNEKLFF. Here the CDR3 DNA reads TGTGCCAGCAGCCCCCACAGGGTCCCAACAACTAATGAAAAACTGTTTTTT. This sequence joins TRBV9 and TRBJ1-4; tentatively, D is TRBD1 (6 bases). The germline V and J ends were trimmed by 4 bases and 0 bases, with 16 bases remaining between them. CDR3 size: 17 residues. CDR1 and CDR2 from the germline V gene are SGDLS and YYNGEE.

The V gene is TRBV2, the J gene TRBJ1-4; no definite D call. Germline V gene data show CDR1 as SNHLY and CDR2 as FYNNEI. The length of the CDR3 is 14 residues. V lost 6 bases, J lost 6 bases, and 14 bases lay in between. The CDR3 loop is CASSGPRRDEKLFF. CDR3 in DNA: TGTGCCAGCAGCGGCCCCCGGAGGGATGAAAAACTGTTTTTT.

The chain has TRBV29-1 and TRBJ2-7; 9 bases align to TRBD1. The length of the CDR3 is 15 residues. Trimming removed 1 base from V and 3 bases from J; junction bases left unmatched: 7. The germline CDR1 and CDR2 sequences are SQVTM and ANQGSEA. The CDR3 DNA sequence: TGCAGCGTTGAAGGAACGGGACAGGGATACTACGAGCAGTACTTC. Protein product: CSVEGTGQGYYEQYF.

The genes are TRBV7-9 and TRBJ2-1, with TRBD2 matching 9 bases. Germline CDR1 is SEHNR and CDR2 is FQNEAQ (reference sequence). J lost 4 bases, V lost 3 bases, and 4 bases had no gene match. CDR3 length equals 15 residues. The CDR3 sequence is CASSLERGVYNEQFF. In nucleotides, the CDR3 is TGTGCCAGCAGCTTGGAGCGGGGGGTATACAATGAGCAGTTCTTC.

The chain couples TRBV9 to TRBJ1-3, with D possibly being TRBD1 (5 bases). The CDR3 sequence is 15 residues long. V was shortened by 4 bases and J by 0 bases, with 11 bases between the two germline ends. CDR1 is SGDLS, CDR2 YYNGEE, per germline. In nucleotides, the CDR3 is TGTGCCAGCAGCCCGGGGGGTAGCTCTGGAAACACCATATATTTT. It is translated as CASSPGGSSGNTIYF.

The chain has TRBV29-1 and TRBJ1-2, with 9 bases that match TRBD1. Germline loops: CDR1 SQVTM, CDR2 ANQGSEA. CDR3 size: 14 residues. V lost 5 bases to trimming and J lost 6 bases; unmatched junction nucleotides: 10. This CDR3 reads CSVKSGQGFDGYTF. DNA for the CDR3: TGCAGCGTTAAATCGGGACAGGGATTCGATGGCTACACCTTC.

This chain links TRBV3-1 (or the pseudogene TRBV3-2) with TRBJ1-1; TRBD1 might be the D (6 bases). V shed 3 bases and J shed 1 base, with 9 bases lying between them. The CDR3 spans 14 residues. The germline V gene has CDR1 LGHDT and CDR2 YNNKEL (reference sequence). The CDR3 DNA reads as TGTGCCAGCAGCCAGAACAGGGCGAACACTGAAGCTTTCTTT. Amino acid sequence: CASSQNRANTEAFF.

Written as DNA, the CDR3 is TGCGCCAGCAGCTTGGACGAAACGACAGGGATTAGGGGAAAACTGTTTTTT. Translated, it gives CASSLDETTGIRGKLFF. The chain has TRBV5-1 and TRBJ1-4; 7 bases match TRBD1. This CDR3 comprises 17 residues. CDR1 is SGHRS, CDR2 YFSETQ, per germline. V lost 0 bases, J lost 10 bases, and 15 bases stayed unmatched. Complete variable domain (other parts from reference TRBV5-1 and TRBJ1-4): KAGVTQTPRYLIKTRGQQVTLSCSPISGHRSVSWYQQTPGQGLQFLFEYFSETQRNKGNFPGRFSGRQFSNSRSEMNVSTLELGDSALYLCASSLDETTGIRGKLFFGSGTQLSVL.

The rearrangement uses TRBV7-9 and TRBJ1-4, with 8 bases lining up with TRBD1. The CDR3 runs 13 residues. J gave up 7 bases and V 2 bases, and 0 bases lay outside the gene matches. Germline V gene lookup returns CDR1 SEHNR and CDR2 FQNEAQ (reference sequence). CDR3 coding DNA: TGTGCCAGCAGCTTACAGGGGGCTGAAAAACTGTTTTTT. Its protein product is CASSLQGAEKLFF.